This T cell receptor beta chain is drawn from a study of T cells in Graves' hyperthyroidism and ophthalmopathy. A note on this clonotype: Its specificity is unknown.

TCR beta CDR3 region amplification was performed from RNA transcripts. RT-PCR in the first round (using the HTBI primer set) targeted the TCR CDR3. TCRdb redid the calling of the multiplex PCR reads with MiXCR, one entry per CDR3 protein. There are roughly 400,000 distinct CDR3 sequences in the sample; 25% occur only once, and 73% lies in the top ten. Study observations and caveats: Blood also held most thyroid clonotypes expanded beyond 0.001.

Looked up from germline, CDR1 is LGHNT and CDR2 is FRNRAP. V was trimmed by 4 bases and J by 11 bases, leaving 20 bases between them. This CDR3 is 14 amino acids long. This sequence joins TRBV12-5 and TRBJ1-1; D is possibly TRBD1 (5 bases). This sequence was found in a man between 50 and 59 years old with Graves' hyperthyroidism. Sequenced sample: blood. The CDR3 sequence: CASGSPARDPSAFF. The DNA of the CDR3 is TGTGCTAGTGGTTCCCCCGCCCGGGACCCGAGTGCTTTCTTT.